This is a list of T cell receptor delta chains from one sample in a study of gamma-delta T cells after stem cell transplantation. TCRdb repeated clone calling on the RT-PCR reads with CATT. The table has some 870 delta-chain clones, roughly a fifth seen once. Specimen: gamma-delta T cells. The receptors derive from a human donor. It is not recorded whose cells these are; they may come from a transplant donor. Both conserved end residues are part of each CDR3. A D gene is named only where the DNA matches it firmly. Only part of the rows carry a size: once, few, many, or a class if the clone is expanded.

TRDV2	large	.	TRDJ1	CACDAVSLADKLIF	TGTGCCTGTGACGCGGTTTCTTTAGCCGATAAACTCATCTTT
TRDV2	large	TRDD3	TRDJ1	CACDTIPTGGETDKLIF	TGTGCCTGTGACACCATTCCTACTGGGGGAGAAACCGATAAACTCATCTTT
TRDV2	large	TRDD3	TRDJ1	CACDTLILGDAALINRTDKLIF	TGTGCCTGTGACACCCTCATACTGGGGGATGCCGCGTTAATAAACCGCACCGATAAACTCATCTTT
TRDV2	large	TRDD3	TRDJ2	CACDPITGGYSALTAQLFF	TGTGCCTGTGACCCGATCACTGGGGGATACTCAGCTTTGACAGCACAACTCTTCTTT
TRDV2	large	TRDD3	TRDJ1	CACDPVLGEDFTDKLIF	TGTGCCTGTGACCCTGTGCTGGGGGAAGATTTCACCGATAAACTCATCTTT
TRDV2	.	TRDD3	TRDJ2	CACDILGMETTAQLFF	TGCGCCTGTGACATACTGGGGATGGAGACGACAGCACAACTCTTCTTT
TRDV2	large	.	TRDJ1	CACDTLPTRTGGLGEKLIF	TGTGCCTGTGACACCCTTCCTACCCGTACTGGGGGTCTGGGAGAAAAACTCATCTTT
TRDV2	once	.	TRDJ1	CACDTLPTRTGGPPTDTDKLIF	TGTGCCTGTGACACCCTTCCTACCCGTACTGGGGGACCCCCGACCGACACCGATAAACTCATCTTT
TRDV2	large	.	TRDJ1	CACDRVGAHTDKLIF	TGTGCCTGTGACAGGGTTGGGGCCCACACCGATAAACTCATCTTT
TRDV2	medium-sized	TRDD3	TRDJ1	CACDVLGDFDKLIF	TGTGCCTGTGACGTATTGGGGGACTTCGATAAACTCATCTTT
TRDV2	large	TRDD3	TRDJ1	CACDTLVVLGDETDKLIF	TGTGCCTGTGACACTTTAGTTGTACTGGGGGACGAGACCGATAAACTCATCTTT
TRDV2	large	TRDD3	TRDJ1	CACDTLGEATDKLIF	TGTGCCTGTGACACGCTGGGGGAGGCTACCGATAAACTCATCTTT
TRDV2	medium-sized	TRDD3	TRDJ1	CACDLLGADPANTDKLIF	TGTGCCTGTGACCTACTGGGGGCTGATCCCGCCAACACCGATAAACTCATCTTT